This paragraph covers one TCR beta chain sequence. CDR1 and CDR2 (germline): SGHRS, YFSETQ. The CDR3 spans 16 residues. The V end was cut by 6 bases, the J end by 0 bases, with 15 bases between. Authors' methods: Amplification of reference gene primers provided the estimated nucleated cell counts. Clones were sequenced by immunoSEQ multiplex PCR, and TCRdb holds only the in-frame ones, with some missing. V and J calls and clone size are copied from that table; D and trimming were computed from the DNA. Found here are 80,000 to 100,000 clones, around 75% of them singletons; the top ten hold 16%. This specimen comes from a study of blood T cell repertoires in COVID-19. Study-level background: COVID-19 samples collected from the United States, Italy and Spain covered acute and convalescent phases. Sources were T cells, B-cell-depleted T cells, or PBMCs; the material itself was cDNA or gDNA.

Sample: peripheral blood. The J gene is TRBJ1-4, the V gene TRBV5-1, with D tentatively TRBD1 (5 bases). This receptor was obtained from a woman of 80 years or more with active or convalescent COVID-19. In DNA, the CDR3 is TGCGCCAGCACGCGGGGGGATTACGCAACTAATGAAAAACTGTTTTTT. Its protein product is CASTRGDYATNEKLFF. Full variable domain (missing parts from reference TRBV5-1 and TRBJ1-4): KAGVTQTPRYLIKTRGQQVTLSCSPISGHRSVSWYQQTPGQGLQFLFEYFSETQRNKGNFPGRFSGRQFSNSRSEMNVSTLELGDSALYLCASTRGDYATNEKLFFGSGTQLSVL.